This T cell receptor beta chain was sequenced in a study of human T cells and chemical hapten exposure. Study-wide points: In comparison with controls, expanded TCRs gave rise to a significantly larger number of large CDR3 similarity clusters.

This clonotype occurred a few times. The antigen is unknown. Documented time point: patch test 2, 6 weeks after DPC sensitization. The treatment here: therapeutic diphenylcyclopropenone sensitization with weekly scalp DPC. The CDR3 length is 14 residues. Trimming stripped 3 bases from V and 1 base from J, with 9 bases between. CDR1 and CDR2 (germline): LNHDA, SQIVND (reference sequence). In TCRdb, the RACE reads were re-called with MiXCR into one record per CDR3 protein. Here the sample spans roughly 150,000 distinct CDR3 sequences, roughly 10% being singletons. The sequencing used whole blood, collected in connection with sensitization to the hapten diphenylcyclopropenone (DPC). The J gene is TRBJ1-2, the V gene TRBV19; no clear D. The origin of this receptor is a woman in her fifties or sixties with alopecia areata. Some clones in this sample may be carry-over from other donors' samples. CDR3 region: CASSIGKINYGYTF. The CDR3 coding sequence is TGTGCCAGTAGTATTGGAAAGATTAACTATGGCTACACCTTC.